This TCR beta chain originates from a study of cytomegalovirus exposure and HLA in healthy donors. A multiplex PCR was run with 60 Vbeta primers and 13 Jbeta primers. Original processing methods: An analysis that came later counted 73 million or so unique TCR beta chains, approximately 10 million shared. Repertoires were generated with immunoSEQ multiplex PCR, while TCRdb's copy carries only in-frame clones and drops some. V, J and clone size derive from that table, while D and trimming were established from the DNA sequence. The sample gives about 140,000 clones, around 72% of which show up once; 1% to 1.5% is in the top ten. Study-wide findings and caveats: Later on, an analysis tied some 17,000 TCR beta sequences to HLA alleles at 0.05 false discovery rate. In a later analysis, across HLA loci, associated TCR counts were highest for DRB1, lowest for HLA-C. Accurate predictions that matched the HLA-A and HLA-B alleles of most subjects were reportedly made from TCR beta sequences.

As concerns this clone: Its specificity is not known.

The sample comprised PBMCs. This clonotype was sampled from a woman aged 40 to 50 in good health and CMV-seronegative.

In nucleotides, the CDR3 is TGTGCCAGCAGCTTAGAGGGTATAGGGGGCGCAGGAAGGACTGAAGCTTTCTTT. This encodes CASSLEGIGGAGRTEAFF. The gene calls are TRBV7-3 and TRBJ1-1, with TRBD1 matching over 7 bases. CDR3 length: 18 amino acids. Germline-derived CDR1 and CDR2 are SGHTA and FQGTGA. Trimming removed 2 bases from V and 5 bases from J; junction bases left unmatched: 17. Filled out from reference TRBV7-3 and TRBJ1-1, the complete variable domain reads GAGVSQTPSNKVTEKGKYVELRCDPISGHTALYWYRQSLGQGPEFLIYFQGTGAADDSGLPNDRFFAVRPEGSVSTLKIQRTERGDSAVYLCASSLEGIGGAGRTEAFFGQGTRLTVV.